The 3 T cell receptor beta chains below were found in one sample sequenced in a study of OX40 agonist ivuxolimab in advanced cancers. Assay used: immunoSEQ multiplex PCR; TCRdb lists only in-frame clones, some missing. Of some 60,000 clones in the sample, 75% to 90% were seen once. Material: CD4+ or CD8+ T cells sorted from blood, obtained in a trial of the OX40 agonist ivuxolimab. Every receptor here comes from an adult with an advanced solid tumor such as melanoma, head and neck, liver or kidney cancer.

The rearrangement links TRBV7-2 to TRBJ1-6; 8 bases align to TRBD1. After removal of 4 bases from V and 8 bases from J, the junction contained 4 bases not matched to a gene. This CDR3 spans 14 amino acids. Germline CDR1 SGHTA, CDR2 FQGNSA. The CDR3 sequence: CASSSHRGDSPLHF. Written as DNA, the CDR3 is TGTGCCAGCAGCTCCCACAGGGGGGATTCACCCCTCCACTTT.

This clone has just one count. The rearrangement links TRBV7-8 to TRBJ1-5, with no clear D. Trimming cost V 4 bases and J 1 base, with 5 bases left between them. CDR3 size: 13 residues. CDR1 and CDR2 from the germline V gene are SGHVS and FQNEAQ. As DNA, the CDR3 is TGTGCCAGCAGCTACAGCAGCAATCAGCCCCAGCATTTT. Protein product: CASSYSSNQPQHF.

The chain couples TRBV5-1 to TRBJ2-7; possible D gene TRBD1, 7 bases. Per the germline V gene, CDR1 is SGHRS and CDR2 is YFSETQ. CDR3 length: 16 residues. V lost 4 bases to trimming and J lost 7 bases, with 24 bases between them. The CDR3 DNA sequence: TGCGCCAGCAGCCCGGAGGGGACAGTCTCGGGTTGGGAGCAGTACTTC. Translating it yields CASSPEGTVSGWEQYF.